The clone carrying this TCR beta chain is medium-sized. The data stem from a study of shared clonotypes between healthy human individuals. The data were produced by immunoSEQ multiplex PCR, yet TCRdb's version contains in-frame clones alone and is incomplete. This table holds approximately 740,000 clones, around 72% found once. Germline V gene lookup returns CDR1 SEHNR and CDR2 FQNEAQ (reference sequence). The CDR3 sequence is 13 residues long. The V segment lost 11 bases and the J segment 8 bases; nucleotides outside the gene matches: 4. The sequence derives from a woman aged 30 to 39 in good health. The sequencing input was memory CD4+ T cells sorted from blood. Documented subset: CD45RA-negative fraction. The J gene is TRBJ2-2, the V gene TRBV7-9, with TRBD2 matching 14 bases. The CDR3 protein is CAPGLAGEGELFF. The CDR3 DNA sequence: TGTGCCCCGGGACTAGCGGGAGAGGGGGAGCTGTTTTTT.